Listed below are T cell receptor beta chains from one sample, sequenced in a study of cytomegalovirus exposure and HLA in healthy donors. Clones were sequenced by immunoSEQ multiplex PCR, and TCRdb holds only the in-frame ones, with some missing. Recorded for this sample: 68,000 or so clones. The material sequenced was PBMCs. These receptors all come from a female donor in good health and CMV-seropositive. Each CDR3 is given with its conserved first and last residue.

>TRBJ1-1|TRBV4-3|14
CASSQALGGTEAFF
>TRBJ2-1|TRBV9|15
CASSPLAGRLNEQFF
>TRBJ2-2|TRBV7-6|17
CASSLGGPTQGTGELFF
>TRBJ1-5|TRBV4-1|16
CASSQAQGSWNQPQHF
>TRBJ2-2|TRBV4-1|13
CAIARGPGGELFF
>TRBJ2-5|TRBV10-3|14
CAISAGLTQETQYF
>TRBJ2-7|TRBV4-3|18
CASSQDLNTGAQIYEQYF
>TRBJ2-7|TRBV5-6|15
CASRSGRVPRDEQYF
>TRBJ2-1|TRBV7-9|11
CASSPGSEQFF
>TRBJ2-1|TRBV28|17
CASSSGAGGGSRNEQFF
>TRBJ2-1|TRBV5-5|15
CASSFPGQRYNEQFF